This is a list of T cell receptor beta chains from one sample in a study of PD-L1 blockade in urothelial cancer. This table comes from immunoSEQ multiplex PCR, and its TCRdb copy is limited to in-frame clones, with some not included. The sample comprises 95,000 or so clones, about nine tenths of which are singletons, and about 2% rests with the top ten. Sequenced here: PBMCs, sampled around atezolizumab (anti-PD-L1) treatment. These receptors were taken from a man between 60 and 75 years old with urothelial cancer. The CDR3 runs from the conserved cysteine through the conserved F or W. A D gene is named only where the DNA matches it firmly. Some rows mark clone size as missing; the rest say once, few, many or name a class of expanded clone.

TRBV6-1	NA	TRBD1	TRBJ2-1	CASSSGQGYSNEQFF	TGTGCCAGCAGTTCCGGACAGGGATATTCTAATGAGCAGTTCTTC
TRBV7-2	NA	TRBD2	TRBJ2-1	CASSSRSGGLNEQFF	TGTGCCAGCAGCTCCCGTAGCGGGGGGTTAAATGAGCAGTTCTTC
TRBV29-1	NA	TRBD2	TRBJ2-3	CSGREGTDTQYF	TGCAGCGGGCGGGAGGGGACAGATACGCAGTATTTT
TRBV5-1	NA	NA	TRBJ1-1	CASSLGTVPNTEAFF	TGCGCCAGCAGCTTGGGGACAGTTCCTAACACTGAAGCTTTCTTT
TRBV29-1	NA	NA	TRBJ2-7	CSAADTYEQYF	TGCAGCGCCGCGGATACCTACGAGCAGTACTTC
TRBV6-5	NA	TRBD2	TRBJ2-7	CASSWTSGNYEQYF	TGTGCCAGCAGTTGGACTAGCGGAAACTACGAGCAGTACTTC
TRBV4-3	NA	NA	TRBJ1-2	CASSQDWGGSEVINYGYTF	TGCGCCAGCAGCCAAGATTGGGGAGGATCAGAGGTCATTAACTATGGCTACACCTTC
TRBV18	NA	TRBD2	TRBJ2-5	CASSPGLAGTQETQYF	TGTGCCAGCTCACCCGGACTAGCGGGGACCCAAGAGACCCAGTACTTC
TRBV6-1	NA	TRBD2	TRBJ2-1	CASSDTGTSGYNEQFF	TGTGCCAGCAGTGACACCGGGACTAGCGGATACAATGAGCAGTTCTTC
TRBV9	NA	TRBD2	TRBJ2-3	CASSGTSGSTDTQYF	TGTGCCAGCAGCGGGACTAGCGGGAGCACAGATACGCAGTATTTT
TRBV2	NA	TRBD1	TRBJ2-2	CASKGQGSTGELFF	TGTGCCAGCAAGGGACAGGGGAGTACCGGGGAGCTGTTTTTT
TRBV5-1	NA	NA	TRBJ2-7	CASSLAVSEGEQYF	TGCGCCAGCAGCTTGGCAGTCAGCGAGGGCGAGCAGTACTTC
TRBV5-1	NA	TRBD2	TRBJ2-1	CASSSGLAGGNEQFF	TGCGCCAGCAGCTCGGGACTAGCGGGAGGTAATGAGCAGTTCTTC
TRBV6-6	NA	TRBD2	TRBJ2-4	CASSYGGLANIQYF	TGTGCCAGCAGTTACGGGGGACTAGCTAACATTCAGTACTTC
TRBV27	NA	TRBD1	TRBJ1-2	CASSTNPNRDREDFGGYTF	TGTGCCAGCAGTACCAACCCGAACCGGGACAGGGAAGACTTTGGTGGCTACACCTTC
TRBV6-1	NA	TRBD1	TRBJ1-5	CASSARYRGYNQPQHF	TGTGCCAGCAGTGCACGATACAGGGGTTATAATCAGCCCCAGCATTTT
TRBV6-1	NA	TRBD1	TRBJ2-7	CASSSRDRDNEQYF	TGTGCCAGCAGTTCCCGGGACAGGGACAACGAGCAGTACTTC
TRBV5-1	once	TRBD1	TRBJ1-4	CASSPNVNQGATNEKLFF	TGCGCCAGCAGCCCAAACGTAAATCAGGGGGCGACTAATGAAAAACTGTTTTTT
TRBV6-5	NA	TRBD1	TRBJ2-7	CASSDRDRAYEQYF	TGTGCCAGTAGTGACCGGGACAGGGCCTACGAGCAGTACTTC
TRBV28	NA	NA	TRBJ2-7	CASSSSRWEQYF	TGTGCCAGCAGTTCCTCCCGGTGGGAGCAGTACTTC